The entry that follows covers one T cell receptor beta chain sequence. Its antigen remains unidentified. PCR primers comprised 60 Vbeta and 13 Jbeta primers. In the source study's methods: About 10 million shared chains were among the approximately 87 million unique TCR beta chains that a later analysis counted. Assay: immunoSEQ multiplex PCR; the TCRdb copy retains only in-frame clones and omits some. That table gives V, J and clone size, and the DNA gave D and trimming. The sample yields some 150,000 clones, about 80% seen once. This entry comes from a study of cytomegalovirus exposure and HLA in healthy donors. Points from the study as a whole: Excluded were some V segments that proved indistinguishable, including TRBV6-2 and TRBV6-3.

The CDR3 is made up of 15 amino acids. Trimming cost V 4 bases and J 10 bases; bases outside gene matches: 14. The V gene's germline CDR1 is MNHNY and CDR2 SVGAGI (reference sequence). Sample: PBMCs. The receptor comes from a woman aged 25-40 years in good health and CMV-seropositive. The J gene is TRBJ1-2, the V gene TRBV6-6; 8 nucleotides agree with TRBD1. The CDR3 DNA follows: TGTGCCAGCAGTTCCTACGAACGGACAGGGACATTCTACACCTTC. It yields the protein CASSSYERTGTFYTF.